Below are 4 T cell receptor beta chains sequenced from a single sample in a study of T-cell memory formation after mild COVID-19. TCRdb re-derived calls from the 5' RACE reads in MiXCR, one entry per CDR3 protein. Altogether 470,000 or so distinct CDR3 sequences are present, about a sixth being singletons, with the ten largest covering approximately 21%. Sequences were obtained from PBMCs or a T cell subset sorted from them (not recorded which). Receptors were obtained from a man aged 18 to 30 who had mild COVID-19 (a few samples of this study predate the infection). Cell type and time point are not known.

Note on this clonotype: The conserved phenylalanine or tryptophan normally closing the CDR3 is absent here, so this likely arose from a read error. The chain couples TRBV9 to TRBJ2-1; D might be TRBD2 (6 bases). The CDR3 is made up of 15 amino acids. CDR1 is SGDLS and CDR2 is YYNGEE in the germline V gene. Trimming took off 0 bases at V and 7 bases at J, with 14 bases between the two ends. The CDR3: CASSVAPAGLNEQFL. Written as DNA, the CDR3 is TGTGCCAGCAGCGTAGCTCCGGCGGGGTTGAATGAGCAGTTCTTA.

The chain links TRBV12-3 or TRBV12-4 to TRBJ2-7; 9 nucleotides line up with TRBD2. This CDR3 contains 14 residues. The V segment lost 6 bases and the J segment 3 bases; nucleotides outside the gene matches: 6. The CDR3 DNA reads TGTGCCAGCAGGGCTAGCGGGATGGACTACGAGCAGTACTTC. Protein: CASRASGMDYEQYF.

This clonotype turned up a few times. The chain employs TRBV7-2 and TRBJ1-5; 7 nucleotides match TRBD1. The CDR3 is made up of 15 amino acids. V lost 5 bases, J lost 6 bases, and 10 bases stayed unmatched. Germline-derived CDR1 and CDR2 are SGHTA and FQGNSA. The CDR3, as DNA: TGTGCCAGCAGCCGACGACAGGGAGACGGTCAGCCCCAGCATTTT. It encodes CASSRRQGDGQPQHF.

The chain uses TRBV5-1 and TRBJ2-3, with D tentatively TRBD1 (5 bases). Per germline, CDR1 SGHRS and CDR2 YFSETQ. Trimming pared 0 bases from V and 5 bases from J, leaving 10 bases between. This CDR3 contains 14 residues. This CDR3 is CASSLDRSEDTQYF. Written as DNA, the CDR3 is TGCGCCAGCAGCTTGGACAGGAGTGAAGATACGCAGTATTTT.